The clone carrying this TCR beta chain was recorded a few times. The second PCR ran roughly 6 to 11 cycles with a sample-barcoded 5' primer and J-beta primers. In TCRdb, the 5' RACE reads were re-called with MiXCR into one record per CDR3 protein. The sample shows around 790,000 distinct CDR3 sequences, 44% of them seen only once. The data were taken from a study of blood T cells in healthy people across ages. The CDR3 loop spans 14 amino acids. CDR1 and CDR2 (germline): MNHEY, SMNVEV (reference sequence). Trimming cost V 0 bases and J 3 bases, with 9 bases left between them. The sequenced material came from blood. The chain is built from TRBV27 and TRBJ2-7; no definite D call. The source is a man aged 60 to 75 in good health. The CDR3: CASSLSIRVYEQYF. The CDR3 bases are TGTGCCAGCAGTTTATCGATTCGTGTCTACGAGCAGTACTTC.